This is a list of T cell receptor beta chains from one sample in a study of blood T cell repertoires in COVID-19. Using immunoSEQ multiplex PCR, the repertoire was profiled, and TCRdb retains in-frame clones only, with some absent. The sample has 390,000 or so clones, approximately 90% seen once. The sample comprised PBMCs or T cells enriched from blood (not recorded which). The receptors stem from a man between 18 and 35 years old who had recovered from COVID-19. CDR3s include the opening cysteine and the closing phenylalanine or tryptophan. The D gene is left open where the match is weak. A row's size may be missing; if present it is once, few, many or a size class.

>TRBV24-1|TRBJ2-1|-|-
TGTGCCACCAGTGATTTCGAGGCTAGCCGGTACAATGAGCAGTTCTTC
CATSDFEASRYNEQFF
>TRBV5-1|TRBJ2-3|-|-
TGCGCCAGCAGCTTAACAGTGAGTCAGTCGGATACGCAGTATTTT
CASSLTVSQSDTQYF
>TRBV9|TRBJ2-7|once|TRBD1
TGTGCCAGCAGCGCCGGGACAGGGGCTCAATACGAGCAGTACTTC
CASSAGTGAQYEQYF
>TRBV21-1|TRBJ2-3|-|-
TGTGCCAGCAGCAATGGGGACAGATACACAGATACGCAGTATTTT
CASSNGDRYTDTQYF
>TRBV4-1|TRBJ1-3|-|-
TGCGCGGCGGGGATGGGAAACACCATATATTTT
CAAGMGNTIYF
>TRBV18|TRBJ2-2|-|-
TGTGCCAGCTCACAAAACAGGAAACTCGACACCGGGGAGCTGTTTTTT
CASSQNRKLDTGELFF
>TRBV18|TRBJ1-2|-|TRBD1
TGTGCCAGCTCACCCGGACAGGGTTATAACTATGGCTACACCTTC
CASSPGQGYNYGYTF
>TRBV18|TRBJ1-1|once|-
TGTGCCAGCTCACCAGTTGCGGCGGCTGACACTGAAGCTTTCTTT
CASSPVAAADTEAFF
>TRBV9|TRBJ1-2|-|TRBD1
TGTGCCAGCAGCGTAATGGACAGGGTAAATGGTCATGGCTACACCTTC
CASSVMDRVNGHGYTF
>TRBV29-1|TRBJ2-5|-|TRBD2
TGCAGCGTAACCCCGACTAGCGGCCAAGAGACCCAGTACTTC
CSVTPTSGQETQYF
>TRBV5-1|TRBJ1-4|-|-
TGCGCCAGCAGCCCCCAAAATGGGAGGGAAGAAAAACTGTTTTTT
CASSPQNGREEKLFF
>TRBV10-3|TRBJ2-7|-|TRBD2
TGTGCCATTGCAAACCTAGCGGAGACCTACGAGCAGTACTTC
CAIANLAETYEQYF
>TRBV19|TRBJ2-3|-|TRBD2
TGTGCCACCACTTGGAGCGGGAGGGGGGCAGATACGCAGTATTTT
CATTWSGRGADTQYF
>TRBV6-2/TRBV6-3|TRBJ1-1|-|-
TGTGCCAGCAGTGCTGGCGGGGGACCTATGAACACTGAAGCTTTCTTT
CASSAGGGPMNTEAFF
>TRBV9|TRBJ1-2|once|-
TGTGCCAGCAGCGGAGAGGTGGATGGCTACACCTTC
CASSGEVDGYTF
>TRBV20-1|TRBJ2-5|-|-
TGCAGTGCCGTTAGTCGGACCCAGTACTTC
CSAVSRTQYF
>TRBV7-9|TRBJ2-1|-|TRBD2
TGTGCCAGCAGCTTAGGTCGTCTAGCGGGACTCAATGAGCAGTTCTTC
CASSLGRLAGLNEQFF
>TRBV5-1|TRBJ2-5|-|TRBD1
TGCGCCAGCAGCCCTGGACAGGGGCAAGAGACCCAGTACTTC
CASSPGQGQETQYF
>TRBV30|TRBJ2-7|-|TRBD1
TGTGCCTGCCCTTCAGGGGGCCGCGAGCAGTACTTC
CACPSGGREQYF
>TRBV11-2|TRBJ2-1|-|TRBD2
TGTGCCAGCAGCTTCACTAGCGGGGACAATGAGCAGTTCTTC
CASSFTSGDNEQFF